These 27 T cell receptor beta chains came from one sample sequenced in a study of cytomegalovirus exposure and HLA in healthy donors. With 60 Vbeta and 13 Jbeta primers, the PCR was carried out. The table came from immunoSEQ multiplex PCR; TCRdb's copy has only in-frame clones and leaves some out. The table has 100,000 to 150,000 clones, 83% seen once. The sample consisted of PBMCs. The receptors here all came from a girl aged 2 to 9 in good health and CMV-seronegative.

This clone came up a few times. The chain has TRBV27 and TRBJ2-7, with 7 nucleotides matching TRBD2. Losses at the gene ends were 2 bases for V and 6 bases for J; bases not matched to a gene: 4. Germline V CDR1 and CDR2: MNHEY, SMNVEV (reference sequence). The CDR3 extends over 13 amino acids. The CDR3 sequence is CASSLTGGSEQYF. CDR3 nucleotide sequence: TGTGCCAGCAGTTTAACGGGAGGCTCCGAGCAGTACTTC.

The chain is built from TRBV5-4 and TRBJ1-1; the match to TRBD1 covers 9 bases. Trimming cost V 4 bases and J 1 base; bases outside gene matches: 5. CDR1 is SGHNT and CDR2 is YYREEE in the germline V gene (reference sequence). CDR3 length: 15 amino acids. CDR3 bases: TGTGCCAGCAGCACTCTGGGACAGGGGAACACTGAAGCTTTCTTT. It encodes CASSTLGQGNTEAFF.

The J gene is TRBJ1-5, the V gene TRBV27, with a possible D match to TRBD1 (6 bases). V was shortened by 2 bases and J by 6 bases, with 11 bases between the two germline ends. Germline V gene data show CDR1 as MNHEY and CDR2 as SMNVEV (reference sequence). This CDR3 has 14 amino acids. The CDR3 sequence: CASSLERGFQPQHF. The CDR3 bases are TGTGCCAGCAGTTTAGAGAGGGGGTTTCAGCCCCAGCATTTT.

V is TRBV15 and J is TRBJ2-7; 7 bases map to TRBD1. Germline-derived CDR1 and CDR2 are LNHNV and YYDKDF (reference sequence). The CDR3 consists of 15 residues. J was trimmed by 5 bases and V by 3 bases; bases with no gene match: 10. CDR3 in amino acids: CATSRNRQGVHEQYF. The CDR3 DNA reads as TGTGCCACCAGCAGGAATAGACAGGGTGTCCACGAGCAGTACTTC.

In nucleotides, the CDR3 is TGTGCCAGCTCACCGGGGCAGATTAATGAAAAACTGTTTTTT. It translates to CASSPGQINEKLFF. The chain links TRBV18 to TRBJ1-4, with D possibly TRBD1 on 5 matching bases. Germline V gene lookup returns CDR1 KGHSH and CDR2 LQKENI. V lost 3 bases and J 4 bases, leaving 9 bases between the germline ends. This CDR3 contains 14 residues. Using reference TRBV18 and TRBJ1-4 for the parts outside the CDR3, the full variable domain is NAGVMQNPRHLVRRRGQEARLRCSPMKGHSHVYWYRQLPEEGLKFMVYLQKENIIDESGMPKERFSAEFPKEGPSILRIQQVVRGDSAAYFCASSPGQINEKLFFGSGTQLSVL.

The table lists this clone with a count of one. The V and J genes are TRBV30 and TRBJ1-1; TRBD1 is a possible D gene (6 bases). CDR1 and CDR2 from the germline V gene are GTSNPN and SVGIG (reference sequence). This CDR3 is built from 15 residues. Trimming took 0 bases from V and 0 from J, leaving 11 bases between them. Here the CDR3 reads CAWSVRGHLNTEAFF. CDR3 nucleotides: TGTGCCTGGAGTGTAAGGGGACATCTGAACACTGAAGCTTTCTTT.

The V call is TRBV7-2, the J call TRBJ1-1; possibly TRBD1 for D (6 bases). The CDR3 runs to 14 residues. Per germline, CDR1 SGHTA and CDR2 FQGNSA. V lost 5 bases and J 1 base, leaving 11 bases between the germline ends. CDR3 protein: CASSVGTTNTEAFF. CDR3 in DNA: TGTGCCAGCAGCGTCGGGACAACGAACACTGAAGCTTTCTTT.

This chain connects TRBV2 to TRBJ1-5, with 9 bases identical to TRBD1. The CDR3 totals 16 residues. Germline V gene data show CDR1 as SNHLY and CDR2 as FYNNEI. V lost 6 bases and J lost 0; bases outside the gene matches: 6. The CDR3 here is CASRPDRGYSNQPQHF. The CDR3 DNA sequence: TGTGCCAGCAGGCCCGACAGGGGGTATAGCAATCAGCCCCAGCATTTT.

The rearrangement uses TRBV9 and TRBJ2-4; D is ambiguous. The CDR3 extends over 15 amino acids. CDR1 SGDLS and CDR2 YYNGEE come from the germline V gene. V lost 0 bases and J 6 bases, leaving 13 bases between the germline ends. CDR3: CASSVASDKANIQYF. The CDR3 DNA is TGTGCCAGCAGCGTAGCTAGTGATAAGGCAAACATTCAGTACTTC.

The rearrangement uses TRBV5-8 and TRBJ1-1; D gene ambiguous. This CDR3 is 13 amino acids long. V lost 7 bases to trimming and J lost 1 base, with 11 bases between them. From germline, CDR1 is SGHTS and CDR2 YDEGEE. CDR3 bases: TGTGCCAGCGCCACTCGCTCGAACACTGAAGCTTTCTTT. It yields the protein CASATRSNTEAFF.

The CDR3 protein is CASSNLRVLFYEQYF. CDR3 in DNA: TGTGCCAGCAGCAATCTCAGGGTCCTGTTCTACGAGCAGTACTTC. The chain combines TRBV28 with TRBJ2-7; D possibly corresponds to TRBD1 (5 bases). The germline gives CDR1 MDHEN, CDR2 SYDVKM. The CDR3 length is 15 residues. Trimming took 6 bases from V and 3 from J, leaving 18 bases between them.

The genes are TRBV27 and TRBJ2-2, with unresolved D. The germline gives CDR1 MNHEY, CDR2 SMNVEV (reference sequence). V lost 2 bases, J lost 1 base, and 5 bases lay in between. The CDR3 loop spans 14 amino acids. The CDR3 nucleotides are TGTGCCAGCAGTTTAAAGCTGAACACCGGGGAGCTGTTTTTT. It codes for CASSLKLNTGELFF.

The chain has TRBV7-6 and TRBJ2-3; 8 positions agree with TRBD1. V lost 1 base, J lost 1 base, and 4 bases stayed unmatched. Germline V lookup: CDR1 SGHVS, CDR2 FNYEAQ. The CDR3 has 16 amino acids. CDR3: CASSLGSTGGTDTQYF. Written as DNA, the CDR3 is TGTGCCAGCAGCTTAGGTTCGACAGGGGGCACAGATACGCAGTATTTT.

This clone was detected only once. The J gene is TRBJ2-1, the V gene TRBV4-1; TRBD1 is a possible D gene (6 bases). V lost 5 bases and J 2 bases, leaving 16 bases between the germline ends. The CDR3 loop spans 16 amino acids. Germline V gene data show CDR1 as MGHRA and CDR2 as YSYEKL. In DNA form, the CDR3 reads TGCGCCAGCAGCGAATCAGACAGGCTTCCCTACAATGAGCAGTTCTTC. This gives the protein CASSESDRLPYNEQFF.

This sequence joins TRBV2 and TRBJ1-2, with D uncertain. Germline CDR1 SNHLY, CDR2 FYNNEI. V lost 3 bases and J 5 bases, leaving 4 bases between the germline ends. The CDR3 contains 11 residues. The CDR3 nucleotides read TGTGCCAGCAGTGAGCGGTATGGCTACACCTTC. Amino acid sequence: CASSERYGYTF.

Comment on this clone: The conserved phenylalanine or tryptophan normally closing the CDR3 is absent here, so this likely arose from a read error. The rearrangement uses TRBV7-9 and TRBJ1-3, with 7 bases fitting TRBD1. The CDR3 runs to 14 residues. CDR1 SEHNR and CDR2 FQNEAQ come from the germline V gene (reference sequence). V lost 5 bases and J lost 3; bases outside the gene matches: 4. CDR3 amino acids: CASSLTGDGNTIYV. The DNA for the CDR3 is TGTGCCAGCAGCCTAACAGGGGATGGAAACACCATATATGTT.

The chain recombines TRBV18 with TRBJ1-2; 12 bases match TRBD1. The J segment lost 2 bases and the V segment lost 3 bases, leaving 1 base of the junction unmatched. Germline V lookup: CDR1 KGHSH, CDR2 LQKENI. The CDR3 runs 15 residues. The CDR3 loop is CASSPGTGGNYGYTF. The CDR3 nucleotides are TGTGCCAGCTCACCTGGGACAGGGGGCAACTATGGCTACACCTTC. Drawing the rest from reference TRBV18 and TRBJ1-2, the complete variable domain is NAGVMQNPRHLVRRRGQEARLRCSPMKGHSHVYWYRQLPEEGLKFMVYLQKENIIDESGMPKERFSAEFPKEGPSILRIQQVVRGDSAAYFCASSPGTGGNYGYTFGSGTRLTVV.

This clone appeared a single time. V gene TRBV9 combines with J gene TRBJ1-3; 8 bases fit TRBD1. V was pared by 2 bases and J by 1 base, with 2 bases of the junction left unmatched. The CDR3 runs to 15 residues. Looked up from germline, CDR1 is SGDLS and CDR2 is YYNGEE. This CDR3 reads CASSVDRGSGNTIYF. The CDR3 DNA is TGTGCCAGCAGCGTTGACAGGGGTTCTGGAAACACCATATATTTT.

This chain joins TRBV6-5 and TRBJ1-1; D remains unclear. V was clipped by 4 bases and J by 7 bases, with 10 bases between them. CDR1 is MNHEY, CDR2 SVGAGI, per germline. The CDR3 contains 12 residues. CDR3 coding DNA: TGTGCCAGCAGTTTGTCGGGAGGTGAAGCTTTCTTT. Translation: CASSLSGGEAFF.

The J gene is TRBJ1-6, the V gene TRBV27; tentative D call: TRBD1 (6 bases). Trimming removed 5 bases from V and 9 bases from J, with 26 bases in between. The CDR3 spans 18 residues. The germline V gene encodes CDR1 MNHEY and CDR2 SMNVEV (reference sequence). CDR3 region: CASSTYDLSPGQISPLHF. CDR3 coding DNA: TGTGCCAGCAGTACCTACGACCTATCCCCGGGACAAATTTCACCCCTCCACTTT.

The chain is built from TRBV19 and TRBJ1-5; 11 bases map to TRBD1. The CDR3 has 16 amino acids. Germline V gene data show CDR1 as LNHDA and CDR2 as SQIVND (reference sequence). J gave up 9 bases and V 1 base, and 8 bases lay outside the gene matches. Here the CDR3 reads CASSIGGQGGRLPQHF. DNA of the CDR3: TGTGCCAGTAGTATAGGGGGACAGGGGGGACGGCTGCCCCAGCATTTT. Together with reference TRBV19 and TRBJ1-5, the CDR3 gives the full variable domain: DGGITQSPKYLFRKEGQNVTLSCEQNLNHDAMYWYRQDPGQGLRLIYYSQIVNDFQKGDIAEGYSVSREKKESFPLTVTSAQKNPTAFYLCASSIGGQGGRLPQHFGDGTRLSIL.

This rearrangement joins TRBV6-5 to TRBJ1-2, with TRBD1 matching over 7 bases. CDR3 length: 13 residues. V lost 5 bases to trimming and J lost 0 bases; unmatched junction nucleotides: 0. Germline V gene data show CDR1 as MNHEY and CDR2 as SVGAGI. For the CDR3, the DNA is TGTGCCAGCAGTGGGACAGCTAACTATGGCTACACCTTC. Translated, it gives CASSGTANYGYTF.

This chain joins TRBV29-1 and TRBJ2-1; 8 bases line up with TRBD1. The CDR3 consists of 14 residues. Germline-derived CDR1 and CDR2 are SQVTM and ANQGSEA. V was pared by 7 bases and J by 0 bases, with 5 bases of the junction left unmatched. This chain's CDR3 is CSGRTGSSYNEQFF. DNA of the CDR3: TGCAGCGGAAGGACAGGGAGCTCCTACAATGAGCAGTTCTTC.

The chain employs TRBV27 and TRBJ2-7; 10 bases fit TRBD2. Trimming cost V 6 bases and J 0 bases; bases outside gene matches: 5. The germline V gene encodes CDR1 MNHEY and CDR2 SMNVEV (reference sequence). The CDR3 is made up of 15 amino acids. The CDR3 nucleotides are TGTGCCAGCAGGCGGACTAGCGGTAGCTCCTACGAGCAGTACTTC. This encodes CASRRTSGSSYEQYF.

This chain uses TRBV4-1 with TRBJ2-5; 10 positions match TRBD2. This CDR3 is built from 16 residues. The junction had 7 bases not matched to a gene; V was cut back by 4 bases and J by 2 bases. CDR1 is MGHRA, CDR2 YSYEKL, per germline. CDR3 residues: CASSPQKAGGQETQYF. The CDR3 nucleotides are TGCGCCAGCAGCCCACAGAAAGCGGGGGGGCAAGAGACCCAGTACTTC.

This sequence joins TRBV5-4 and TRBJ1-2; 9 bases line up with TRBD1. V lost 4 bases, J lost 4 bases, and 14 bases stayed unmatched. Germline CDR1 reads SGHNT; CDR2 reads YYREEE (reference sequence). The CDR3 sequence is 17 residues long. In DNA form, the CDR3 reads TGTGCCAGCAGCCGAGGTGGGACAGGGACGGTCGGCTATGGCTACACCTTC. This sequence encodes CASSRGGTGTVGYGYTF. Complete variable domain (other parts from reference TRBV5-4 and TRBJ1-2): ETGVTQSPTHLIKTRGQQVTLRCSSQSGHNTVSWYQQALGQGPQFIFQYYREEENGRGNFPPRFSGLQFPNYSSELNVNALELDDSALYLCASSRGGTGTVGYGYTFGSGTRLTVV.

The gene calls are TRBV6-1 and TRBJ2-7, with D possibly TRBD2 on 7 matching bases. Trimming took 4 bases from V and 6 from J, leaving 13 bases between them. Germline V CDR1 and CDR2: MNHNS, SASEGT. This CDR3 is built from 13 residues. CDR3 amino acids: CASSVGGGVEQYF. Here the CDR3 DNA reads TGTGCCAGCAGTGTTGGGGGGGGCGTCGAGCAGTACTTC.